A selection of T cell receptor beta chains follows, all from one sample in a study of blood T cell repertoires in COVID-19. Using immunoSEQ multiplex PCR, the repertoire was profiled, and TCRdb retains in-frame clones only, with some absent. The repertoire has 80,000 to 95,000 clones, roughly 76% of them found once; the top ten carry around 21%. The material sequenced was peripheral blood. The receptors were sampled from a woman aged 80 or over with active or convalescent COVID-19. Both conserved end residues are part of each CDR3. The D gene is left open where the match is weak. The size entry is marked missing in some rows and otherwise reads once, few, many or a size class.

cdr3_aa: CASASRRETQYF; cdr3_nt: TGTGCCAGTGCTAGTCGGCGAGAGACCCAGTACTTC; j_call: TRBJ2-5; clone_size: NA; v_call: TRBV27; d_call: NA
cdr3_aa: CASSLNTGVPEQFF; cdr3_nt: TGTGCCAGCAGCTTAAACACAGGGGTGCCTGAGCAGTTCTTC; j_call: TRBJ2-1; clone_size: once; v_call: TRBV7-9; d_call: TRBD1
cdr3_aa: CATSRDRQTFWGYTF; cdr3_nt: TGTGCCACCAGCAGAGATCGACAGACCTTCTGGGGCTACACCTTC; j_call: TRBJ1-2; clone_size: NA; v_call: TRBV15; d_call: NA
cdr3_aa: CASSRTSGGQGNQPQHF; cdr3_nt: TGTGCCAGCAGCCGAACCTCGGGGGGACAGGGGAATCAGCCCCAGCATTTT; j_call: TRBJ1-5; clone_size: NA; v_call: TRBV28; d_call: TRBD1
cdr3_aa: CASSSRVEGYTF; cdr3_nt: TGCGCCAGCAGCTCCCGAGTGGAGGGCTACACCTTC; j_call: TRBJ1-2; clone_size: NA; v_call: TRBV5-1; d_call: NA
cdr3_aa: CASSRLDGYTF; cdr3_nt: TGTGCCAGCAGTCGGCTAGATGGCTACACCTTC; j_call: TRBJ1-2; clone_size: NA; v_call: TRBV28; d_call: NA
cdr3_aa: CASNLDQGGYGYTF; cdr3_nt: TGTGCCAGCAATCTCGATCAGGGGGGCTATGGCTACACCTTC; j_call: TRBJ1-2; clone_size: NA; v_call: TRBV6-1; d_call: TRBD1
cdr3_aa: CASSLAGTQNEKLFF; cdr3_nt: TGCGCCAGCAGCTTGGCCGGGACACAGAATGAAAAACTGTTTTTT; j_call: TRBJ1-4; clone_size: NA; v_call: TRBV5-1; d_call: NA
cdr3_aa: CASSQELGGGGYTF; cdr3_nt: TGCGCCAGCAGCCAAGAACTGGGAGGGGGAGGCTACACCTTC; j_call: TRBJ1-2; clone_size: NA; v_call: TRBV4-3; d_call: NA
cdr3_aa: CAWSSERPYNSPLHF; cdr3_nt: TGTGCCTGGAGTTCCGAGCGGCCCTATAATTCACCCCTCCACTTT; j_call: TRBJ1-6; clone_size: NA; v_call: TRBV30; d_call: NA
cdr3_aa: CASRHGAGGTEAFF; cdr3_nt: TGTGCCAGCCGCCATGGGGCCGGGGGCACTGAAGCTTTCTTT; j_call: TRBJ1-1; clone_size: NA; v_call: TRBV6-5; d_call: NA
cdr3_aa: CASRDRGANEKLFF; cdr3_nt: TGTGCCAGCAGGGACAGGGGAGCTAATGAAAAACTGTTTTTT; j_call: TRBJ1-4; clone_size: NA; v_call: TRBV2; d_call: TRBD1
cdr3_aa: CASSSDSSGANVLTF; cdr3_nt: TGTGCCAGCAGTTCGGACAGCTCTGGGGCCAACGTCCTGACTTTC; j_call: TRBJ2-6; clone_size: few; v_call: TRBV6-2/TRBV6-3; d_call: NA
cdr3_aa: CASSSETGGNYGYTF; cdr3_nt: TGTGCCAGCAGCTCCGAGACAGGGGGTAACTATGGCTACACCTTC; j_call: TRBJ1-2; clone_size: few; v_call: TRBV7-9; d_call: TRBD1
cdr3_aa: CASSEQGKVYGYTF; cdr3_nt: TGTGCCAGCAGTGAGCAGGGGAAGGTCTATGGCTACACCTTC; j_call: TRBJ1-2; clone_size: NA; v_call: TRBV2; d_call: NA
cdr3_aa: CASSPSQGSPLHF; cdr3_nt: TGCGCCAGCAGCCCGTCACAGGGGTCACCCCTCCACTTT; j_call: TRBJ1-6; clone_size: NA; v_call: TRBV5-1; d_call: TRBD1
cdr3_aa: CASSFGGAGTDTQYF; cdr3_nt: TGTGCCAGCAGCTTTGGGGGGGCTGGCACAGATACGCAGTATTTT; j_call: TRBJ2-3; clone_size: many; v_call: TRBV7-2; d_call: NA
cdr3_aa: CASGLGQGVEAFF; cdr3_nt: TGTGCTAGTGGTTTGGGACAGGGGGTTGAAGCTTTCTTT; j_call: TRBJ1-1; clone_size: NA; v_call: TRBV12-5; d_call: TRBD1
cdr3_aa: CASSPRGGRAGETQYF; cdr3_nt: TGTGCCAGCAGCCCACGGGGAGGCAGGGCCGGGGAGACCCAGTACTTC; j_call: TRBJ2-5; clone_size: few; v_call: TRBV7-2; d_call: NA
cdr3_aa: CASSPGVVGAFF; cdr3_nt: TGTGCCAGCAGCCCGGGGGTGGTGGGAGCTTTCTTT; j_call: TRBJ1-1; clone_size: NA; v_call: TRBV11-2; d_call: NA
cdr3_aa: CASSLSWTGEGSPLHF; cdr3_nt: TGTGCCAGCAGTTTATCGTGGACAGGGGAAGGATCACCCCTCCACTTT; j_call: TRBJ1-6; clone_size: few; v_call: TRBV28; d_call: TRBD1
cdr3_aa: CASSYLAEAFF; cdr3_nt: TGTGCCAGCAGTTACCTGGCAGAAGCTTTCTTT; j_call: TRBJ1-1; clone_size: NA; v_call: TRBV6-5; d_call: NA
cdr3_aa: CATTYGGTAGDTQYF; cdr3_nt: TGTGCCACCACCTACGGGGGGACCGCTGGAGATACGCAGTATTTT; j_call: TRBJ2-3; clone_size: NA; v_call: TRBV10-3; d_call: TRBD2
cdr3_aa: CASKATGADYGYTF; cdr3_nt: TGCGCCAGCAAGGCGACAGGGGCAGACTATGGCTACACCTTC; j_call: TRBJ1-2; clone_size: NA; v_call: TRBV4-1; d_call: TRBD1
cdr3_aa: CAWSVPLTGEAREFYEQYF; cdr3_nt: TGTGCCTGGAGTGTCCCATTGACCGGTGAGGCCAGGGAATTCTACGAGCAGTACTTC; j_call: TRBJ2-7; clone_size: few; v_call: TRBV30; d_call: NA
cdr3_aa: CASSRGQGETQYF; cdr3_nt: TGTGCCAGCAGCCGAGGACAGGGGGAGACCCAGTACTTC; j_call: TRBJ2-5; clone_size: once; v_call: TRBV11-2; d_call: TRBD1
cdr3_aa: CASSPQQNYNSPLHF; cdr3_nt: TGTGCCAGCTCACCTCAACAGAACTATAATTCACCCCTCCACTTT; j_call: TRBJ1-6; clone_size: NA; v_call: TRBV18; d_call: NA